This T cell receptor (beta chain) was sequenced for a study of blood T cell repertoires in COVID-19. Whole-study context: Acute and convalescent COVID-19 specimens originated in the United States, Italy and Spain.

The germline V gene has CDR1 LGHNA and CDR2 YNFKEQ. The V gene end was trimmed by 6 bases and the J gene end by 3 bases; junction bases not matched to a gene: 10. CDR3 length: 16 residues. The method was immunoSEQ multiplex PCR; TCRdb's version includes in-frame clones alone and lacks a portion of them. The data show tens of thousands of clones, approximately 80% seen once. The sample comprised peripheral blood. The chain uses TRBV4-2 and TRBJ1-1; 10 bases map to TRBD1. This clonotype was obtained from a man between 60 and 70 years old with acute or convalescent COVID-19. The CDR3: CASRATGGGLDTEAFF. The DNA of the CDR3 is TGTGCCAGCAGGGCGACAGGGGGCGGCTTGGACACTGAAGCTTTCTTT.